Sequencing of this T cell receptor beta chain was carried out in a study of blood T cell repertoires in COVID-19. Across the whole study: Specimens from acute and convalescent COVID-19 originated in the United States, Italy and Spain.

CDR3 length equals 14 residues. The V gene end was trimmed by 6 bases and the J gene end by 6 bases; junction bases not matched to a gene: 8. The germline V gene encodes CDR1 MNHEY and CDR2 SMNVEV (reference sequence). Cohort placement rested on clinical history that participants reported themselves. Recovered status applied to Cohort 3 donors who had two consecutive negative PCRs. It also applied to those with clearance or with symptom resolution. This clone was seen a single time. Per the study methods: By means of reference gene primer amplification, nucleated cell counts were estimated. Method: immunoSEQ multiplex PCR; TCRdb's copy keeps in-frame clones and lacks some. The DNA gave D and trimming, while V, J and clone size come from that table. The sample lists 200,000 to 250,000 clones; approximately 86% were seen once.

The sample consisted of PBMCs or T cells enriched from blood (not recorded which). The clonotype was recovered from a woman aged 45-65 years who had recovered from COVID-19. The V call is TRBV27, the J call TRBJ2-3; 8 bases agree with TRBD2. CDR3 loop: CASRPGLVSDTQYF. CDR3 bases: TGTGCCAGCAGGCCGGGACTAGTGAGTGATACGCAGTATTTT.